This is a list of T cell receptor beta chains from one sample in a study of neoadjuvant anti-PD-1 for oral cavity cancer. Profiling relied on immunoSEQ multiplex PCR, and the TCRdb table lists in-frame clones only, not all of them. Among nearly 7,000 clones listed, 72% were seen once. The sample here was PBMCs, taken before nivolumab (anti-PD-1) treatment. These receptors all stem from a person aged 35 to 85 with oral cavity squamous cell carcinoma. Each CDR3 is given with its conserved first and last residue. D genes are given only for firm matches. Rows may omit the clone size; those that give it use once, few, many or a size class.

V	J	D	size	CDR3	DNA
TRBV11-2	TRBJ1-1	NA	NA	CASSLDIWSTTEAFF	TGTGCCAGCAGCTTAGATATCTGGTCTACCACTGAAGCTTTCTTT
TRBV14	TRBJ2-2	TRBD1	NA	CASSRRTGRPGELFF	TGTGCCAGCAGCCGCCGGACAGGGCGACCCGGGGAGCTGTTTTTT
TRBV4-2	TRBJ1-2	NA	NA	CASSQEGYPGPPYGYTF	TGTGCCAGCAGCCAAGAGGGATACCCGGGACCACCCTATGGCTACACCTTC
TRBV29-1	TRBJ1-5	NA	once	CSVASAVGQPQHF	TGCAGCGTCGCCAGTGCGGTAGGTCAGCCCCAGCATTTT
TRBV19	TRBJ1-4	NA	NA	CASTMGQFSEKLFF	TGTGCCAGTACCATGGGACAATTTTCTGAAAAACTGTTTTTT
TRBV6-1	TRBJ1-5	NA	few	CASSPDGASNQPQHF	TGTGCCAGCAGTCCGGACGGAGCCAGCAATCAGCCCCAGCATTTT
TRBV5-1	TRBJ1-1	NA	NA	CASSLGGYAFF	TGCGCCAGCAGCTTGGGAGGGTACGCTTTCTTT
TRBV29-1	TRBJ2-3	TRBD1	NA	CSVGTGGPNTQYF	TGCAGCGTTGGGACAGGGGGCCCAAATACGCAGTATTTT
TRBV11-2	TRBJ2-7	TRBD1	few	CASRSQGSGYEQYF	TGTGCCAGCAGGTCACAGGGGTCTGGCTACGAGCAGTACTTC
TRBV7-2	TRBJ1-2	NA	once	CASSIRGYGYTF	TGTGCCAGCAGCATAAGGGGCTATGGCTACACCTTC
TRBV28	TRBJ1-2	NA	NA	CASSQGDNYGYTF	TGTGCCAGCAGCCAAGGGGATAACTATGGCTACACCTTC
TRBV29-1	TRBJ1-5	NA	few	CSVGGHSNQPQHF	TGCAGCGTTGGCGGTCATAGCAATCAGCCCCAGCATTTT
TRBV4-3	TRBJ1-2	TRBD1	NA	CASSQDPDRVYGYTF	TGCGCCAGCAGCCAAGATCCCGACAGGGTCTATGGCTACACCTTC
TRBV7-6	TRBJ2-5	NA	NA	CASSLARKRETQYF	TGTGCCAGCAGCTTAGCGCGGAAGCGAGAGACCCAGTACTTC
TRBV6-5	TRBJ2-2	NA	NA	CASSYRPTGELFF	TGTGCCAGCAGTTACAGGCCGACCGGGGAGCTGTTTTTT
TRBV7-8	TRBJ2-3	TRBD2	NA	CASSPGLAGGRSTDTQYF	TGTGCCAGCAGCCCAGGACTAGCGGGGGGGCGGAGCACAGATACGCAGTATTTT
TRBV29-1	TRBJ1-2	NA	NA	CSVERSYGYTF	TGCAGCGTTGAAAGAAGCTATGGCTACACCTTC